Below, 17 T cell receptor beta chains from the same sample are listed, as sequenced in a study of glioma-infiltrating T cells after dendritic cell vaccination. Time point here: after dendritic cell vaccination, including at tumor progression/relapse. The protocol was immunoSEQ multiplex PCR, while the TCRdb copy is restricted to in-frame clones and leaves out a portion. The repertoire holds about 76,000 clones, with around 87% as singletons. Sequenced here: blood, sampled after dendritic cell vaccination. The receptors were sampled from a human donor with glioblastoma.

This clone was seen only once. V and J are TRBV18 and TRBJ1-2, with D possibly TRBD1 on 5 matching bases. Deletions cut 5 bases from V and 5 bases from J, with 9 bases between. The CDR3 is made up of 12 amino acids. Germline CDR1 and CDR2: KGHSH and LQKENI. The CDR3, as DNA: TGTGCCAGCTCAACAGGTCCTTATGGCTACACCTTC. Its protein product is CASSTGPYGYTF.

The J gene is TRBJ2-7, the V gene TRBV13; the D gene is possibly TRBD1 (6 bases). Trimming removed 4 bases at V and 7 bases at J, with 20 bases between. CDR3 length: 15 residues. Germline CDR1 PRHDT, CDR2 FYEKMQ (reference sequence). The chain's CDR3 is CASSSEETGGVEQYF. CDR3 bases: TGTGCCAGCAGCTCCGAGGAGACAGGTGGGGTTGAGCAGTACTTC.

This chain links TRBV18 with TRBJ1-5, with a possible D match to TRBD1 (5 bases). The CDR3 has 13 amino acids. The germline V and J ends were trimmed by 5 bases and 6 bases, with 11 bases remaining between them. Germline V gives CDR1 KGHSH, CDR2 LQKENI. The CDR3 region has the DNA TGTGCCAGCTCAGGCCAGGGTGGTCAGCCCCAGCATTTT. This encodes CASSGQGGQPQHF.

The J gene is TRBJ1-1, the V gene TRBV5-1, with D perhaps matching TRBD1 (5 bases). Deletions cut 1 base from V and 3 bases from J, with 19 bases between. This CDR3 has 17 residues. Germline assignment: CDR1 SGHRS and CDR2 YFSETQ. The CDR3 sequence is CASSLIPTAQADTEAFF. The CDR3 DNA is TGCGCCAGCAGCTTGATCCCCACCGCACAGGCTGACACTGAAGCTTTCTTT.

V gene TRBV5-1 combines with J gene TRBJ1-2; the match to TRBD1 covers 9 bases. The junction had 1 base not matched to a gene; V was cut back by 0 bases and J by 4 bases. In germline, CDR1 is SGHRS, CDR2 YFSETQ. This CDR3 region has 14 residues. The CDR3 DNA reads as TGCGCCAGCAGCTTGGGGGACAGGGTCTATGGCTACACCTTC. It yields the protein CASSLGDRVYGYTF.

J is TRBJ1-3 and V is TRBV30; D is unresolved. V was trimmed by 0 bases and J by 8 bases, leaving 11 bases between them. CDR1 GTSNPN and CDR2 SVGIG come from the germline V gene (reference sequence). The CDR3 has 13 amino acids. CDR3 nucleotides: TGTGCCTGGAGTGTAACCCGGAGGGACACCATATATTTT. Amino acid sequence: CAWSVTRRDTIYF.

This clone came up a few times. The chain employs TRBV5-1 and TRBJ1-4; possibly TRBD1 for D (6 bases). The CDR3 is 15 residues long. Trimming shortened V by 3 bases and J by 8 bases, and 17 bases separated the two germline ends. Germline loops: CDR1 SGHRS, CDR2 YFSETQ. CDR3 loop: CASSSGRGSGEKLFF. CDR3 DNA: TGCGCCAGCAGCTCCGGGAGGGGGAGCGGAGAAAAACTGTTTTTT.

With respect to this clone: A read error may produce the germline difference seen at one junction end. In DNA, the CDR3 is TGCAGCGCTGAATATGTACTAGCGGACTTGGGGGAGCAGTTCTTC. Its translation: CSAEYVLADLGEQFF. This sequence joins TRBV29-1 and TRBJ2-1; 8 bases line up with TRBD2. This CDR3 is built from 15 residues. Germline loops: CDR1 SQVTM, CDR2 ANQGSEA.

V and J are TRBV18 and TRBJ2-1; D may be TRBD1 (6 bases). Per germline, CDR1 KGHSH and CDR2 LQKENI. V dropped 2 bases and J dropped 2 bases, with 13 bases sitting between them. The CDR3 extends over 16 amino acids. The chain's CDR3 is CASSPNPGHTYNEQFF. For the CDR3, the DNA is TGTGCCAGCTCACCAAACCCGGGACATACCTACAATGAGCAGTTCTTC.

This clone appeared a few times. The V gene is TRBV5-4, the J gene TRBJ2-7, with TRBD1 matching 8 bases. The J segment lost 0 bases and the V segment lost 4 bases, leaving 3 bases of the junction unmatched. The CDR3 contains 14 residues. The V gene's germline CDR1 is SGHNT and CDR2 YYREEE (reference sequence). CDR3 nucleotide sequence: TGTGCCAGCAGCGCGGGACAGGACTCCTACGAGCAGTACTTC. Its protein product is CASSAGQDSYEQYF.

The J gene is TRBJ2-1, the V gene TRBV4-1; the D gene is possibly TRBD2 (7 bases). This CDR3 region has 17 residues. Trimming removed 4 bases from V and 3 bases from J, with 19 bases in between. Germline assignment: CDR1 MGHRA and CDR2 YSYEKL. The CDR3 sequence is CASSPAAGAPYYNEQFF. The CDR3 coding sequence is TGCGCCAGCAGCCCAGCCGCGGGGGCCCCCTACTACAATGAGCAGTTCTTC.

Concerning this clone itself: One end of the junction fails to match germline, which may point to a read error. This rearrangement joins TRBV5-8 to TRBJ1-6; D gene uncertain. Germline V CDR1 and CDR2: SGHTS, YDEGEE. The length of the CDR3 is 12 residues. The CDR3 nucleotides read TGTGCCAGCAGCCCCCCGGGTCTGGAATTCGAGTTT. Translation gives CASSPPGLEFEF.

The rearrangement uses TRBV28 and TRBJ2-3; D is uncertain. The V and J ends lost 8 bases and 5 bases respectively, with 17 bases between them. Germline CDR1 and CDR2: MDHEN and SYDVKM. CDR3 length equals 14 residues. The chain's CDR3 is CASGPRPLKDTQYF. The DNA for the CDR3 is TGTGCCAGCGGGCCGCGACCCTTGAAAGATACGCAGTATTTT. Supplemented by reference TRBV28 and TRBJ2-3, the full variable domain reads DVKVTQSSRYLVKRTGEKVFLECVQDMDHENMFWYRQDPGLGLRLIYFSYDVKMKEKGDIPEGYSVSREKKERFSLILESASTNQTSMYLCASGPRPLKDTQYFGPGTRLTVL.

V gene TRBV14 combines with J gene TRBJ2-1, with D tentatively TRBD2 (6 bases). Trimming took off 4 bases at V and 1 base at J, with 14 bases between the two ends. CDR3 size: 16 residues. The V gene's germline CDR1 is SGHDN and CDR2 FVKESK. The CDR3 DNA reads TGTGCCAGCAGCCTCCGGGGTAGCGGATCCTACAATGAGCAGTTCTTC. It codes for CASSLRGSGSYNEQFF.

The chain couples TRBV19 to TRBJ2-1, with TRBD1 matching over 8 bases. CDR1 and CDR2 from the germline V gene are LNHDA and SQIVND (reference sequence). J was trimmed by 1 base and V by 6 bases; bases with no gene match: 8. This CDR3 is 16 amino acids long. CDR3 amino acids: CASSSRTGSSYNEQFF. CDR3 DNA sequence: TGTGCCAGTAGCTCGAGGACAGGGTCTTCCTACAATGAGCAGTTCTTC.

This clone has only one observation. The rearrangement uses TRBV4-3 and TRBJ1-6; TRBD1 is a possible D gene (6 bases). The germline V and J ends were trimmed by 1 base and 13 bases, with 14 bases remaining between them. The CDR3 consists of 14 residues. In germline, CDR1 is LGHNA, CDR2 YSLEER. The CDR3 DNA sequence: TGCGCCAGCAGCCAAGTCCAGGGGATGGGTCCCCTCCACTTT. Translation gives CASSQVQGMGPLHF.

The CDR3: CASSSSNRVDEQYF. The CDR3 DNA reads TGTGCCAGCAGTTCCTCCAACAGGGTTGATGAGCAGTACTTC. V usage is TRBV28 and J usage is TRBJ2-7, with TRBD1 as a possible D gene (6 bases). Germline lookup yields CDR1 MDHEN and CDR2 SYDVKM. V was shortened by 4 bases and J by 7 bases, with 17 bases between the two germline ends. The CDR3 consists of 14 residues.